The rows below give T cell receptor beta chains drawn from one sample of a study of beta chain features in type 1 diabetes. The assay was immunoSEQ multiplex PCR, and TCRdb's table has in-frame clones only and misses some. In the table there are 550,000 to 850,000 clones, around an eighth of which are singletons. The sample consisted of naive CD4+ T cells from blood. The receptor set was obtained from a man in his late teens or twenties with type 1 diabetes. The CDR3 runs from the conserved cysteine through the conserved F or W.

v_gene: TRBV5-6; CDR3aa: CASSSPQGAPGANVLTF
v_gene: TRBV30; CDR3aa: CAWTPTWDEQFF
v_gene: TRBV6-6; CDR3aa: CASSEVSSYNEQFF
v_gene: TRBV10-3; CDR3aa: CATRDTPDTDTQYF
v_gene: TRBV19; CDR3aa: CASSLPNTDTQYF
v_gene: TRBV29-1; CDR3aa: CSVLQGANQETQYF
v_gene: TRBV20-1; CDR3aa: CSADSGGTQYF
v_gene: TRBV7-8; CDR3aa: CASSFEGQGSYTF
v_gene: TRBV9; CDR3aa: CASSVEGGLNTEAFF
v_gene: TRBV10-3; CDR3aa: CAIGGLTGNSPLHF
v_gene: TRBV27; CDR3aa: CASSWGYEQYF
v_gene: TRBV18; CDR3aa: CASSRGTDYEQYF
v_gene: TRBV12-5; CDR3aa: CASGHNEQFF
v_gene: TRBV6-1; CDR3aa: CASSLDYNEQFF
v_gene: TRBV13; CDR3aa: CASSLGPRGRQSEAFF
v_gene: TRBV15; CDR3aa: CATSRARQGLTDTQYF
v_gene: TRBV2; CDR3aa: CASSGQGVNTEAFF
v_gene: TRBV5-1; CDR3aa: CASSLAGGSLGYEQYF
v_gene: TRBV10-3; CDR3aa: CAISESRTSGTDTQYF
v_gene: TRBV6-5; CDR3aa: CASSYSRSTLNTEAFF
v_gene: TRBV29-1; CDR3aa: CSVFPVGQGSSNYGYTF
v_gene: TRBV9; CDR3aa: CASSWGQGMVDEQFF
v_gene: TRBV5-5; CDR3aa: CASSRRGAASTDTQYF
v_gene: TRBV30; CDR3aa: CAWSVRGTNTEAFF
v_gene: TRBV30; CDR3aa: CAWSAGRSNSPLHF
v_gene: TRBV5-1; CDR3aa: CASSLEAGDYNEQFF
v_gene: TRBV30; CDR3aa: CAYSVGHQETQYF
v_gene: TRBV14; CDR3aa: CASSQDQGQNTEAFF
v_gene: TRBV7-9; CDR3aa: CASSYRDSKETQYF
v_gene: TRBV6-1; CDR3aa: CASSAIPRGSSYNSPLHF